This T cell receptor beta chain was sequenced during a study of regulatory and conventional T cells in RAG deficiency. A few counts support this clone. As yet, its antigen is unknown. This table comes from immunoSEQ multiplex PCR, and its TCRdb copy is limited to in-frame clones, with some not included. The sample carries fewer than 35,000 clones, about 91% recorded once. Trimming pared 1 base from V and 4 bases from J, leaving 11 bases between. CDR3 size: 16 residues. The V gene's germline CDR1 is SGHDN and CDR2 FVKESK. General study findings and limits: Sorted Omenn CD25-high CD127-low cells may not be bona fide Tregs. Shorter CDR3s in all patient subsets; >75% Treg-Tconv overlap in Omenn.

The same data also contributed to another study, on regulatory T cells. From that study: Amplification used 52 TRBV primers and 13 TRBJ primers.

This TCR came from a human donor in good health. The sample taken for sequencing was CD8+ T cells sorted from blood. This chain joins TRBV14 and TRBJ2-6, with D perhaps TRBD2 (6 bases). CDR3 amino acids: CASSQVRREGANVLTF. Written as DNA, the CDR3 is TGTGCCAGCAGCCAAGTGCGGAGGGAGGGGGCCAACGTCCTGACTTTC.